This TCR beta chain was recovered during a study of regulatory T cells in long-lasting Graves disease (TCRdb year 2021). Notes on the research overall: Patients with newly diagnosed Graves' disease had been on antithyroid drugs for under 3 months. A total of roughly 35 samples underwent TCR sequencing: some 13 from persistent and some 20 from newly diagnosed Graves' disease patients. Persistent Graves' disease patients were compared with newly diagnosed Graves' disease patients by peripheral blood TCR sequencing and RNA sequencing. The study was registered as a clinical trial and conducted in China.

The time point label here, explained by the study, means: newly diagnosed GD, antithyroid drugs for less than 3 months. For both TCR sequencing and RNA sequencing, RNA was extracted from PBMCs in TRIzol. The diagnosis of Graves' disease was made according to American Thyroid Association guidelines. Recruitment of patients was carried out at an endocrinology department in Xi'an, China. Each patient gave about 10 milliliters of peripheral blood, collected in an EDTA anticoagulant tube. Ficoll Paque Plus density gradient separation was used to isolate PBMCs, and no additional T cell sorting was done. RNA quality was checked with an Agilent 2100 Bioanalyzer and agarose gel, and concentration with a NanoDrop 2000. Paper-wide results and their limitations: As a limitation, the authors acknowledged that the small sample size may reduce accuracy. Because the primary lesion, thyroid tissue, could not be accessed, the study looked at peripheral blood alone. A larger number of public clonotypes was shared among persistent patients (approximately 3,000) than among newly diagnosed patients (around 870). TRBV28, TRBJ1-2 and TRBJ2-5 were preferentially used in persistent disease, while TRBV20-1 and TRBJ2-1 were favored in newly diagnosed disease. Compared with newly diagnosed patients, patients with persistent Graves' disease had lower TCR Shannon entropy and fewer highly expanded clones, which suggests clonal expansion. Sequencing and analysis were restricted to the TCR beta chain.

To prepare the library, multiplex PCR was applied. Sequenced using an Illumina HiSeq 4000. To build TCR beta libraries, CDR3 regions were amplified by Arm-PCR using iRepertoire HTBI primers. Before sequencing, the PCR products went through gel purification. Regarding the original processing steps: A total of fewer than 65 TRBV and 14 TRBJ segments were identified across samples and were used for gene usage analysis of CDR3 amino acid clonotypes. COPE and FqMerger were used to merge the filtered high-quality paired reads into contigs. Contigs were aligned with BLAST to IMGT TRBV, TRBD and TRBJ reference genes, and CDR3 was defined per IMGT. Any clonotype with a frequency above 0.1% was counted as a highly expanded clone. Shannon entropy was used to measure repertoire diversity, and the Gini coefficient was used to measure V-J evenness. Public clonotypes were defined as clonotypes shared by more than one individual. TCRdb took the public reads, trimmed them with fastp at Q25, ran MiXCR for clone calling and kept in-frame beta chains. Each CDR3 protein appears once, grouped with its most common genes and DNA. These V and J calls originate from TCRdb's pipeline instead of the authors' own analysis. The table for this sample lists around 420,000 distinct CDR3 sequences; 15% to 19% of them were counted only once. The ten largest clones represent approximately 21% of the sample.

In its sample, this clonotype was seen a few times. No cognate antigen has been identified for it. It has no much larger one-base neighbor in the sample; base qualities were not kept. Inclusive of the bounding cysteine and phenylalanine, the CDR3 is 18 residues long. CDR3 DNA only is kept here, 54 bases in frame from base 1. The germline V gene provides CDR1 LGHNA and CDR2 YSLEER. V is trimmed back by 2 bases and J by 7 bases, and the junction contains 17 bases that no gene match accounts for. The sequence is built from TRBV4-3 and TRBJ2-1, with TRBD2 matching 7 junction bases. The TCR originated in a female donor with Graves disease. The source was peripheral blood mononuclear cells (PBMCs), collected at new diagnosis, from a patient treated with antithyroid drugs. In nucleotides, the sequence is TGCGCCAGCAGCCAACAAGCCCCAGTCAGCGGGAAGGGGAATGAGCAGTTCTTC. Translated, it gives CASSQQAPVSGKGNEQFF.